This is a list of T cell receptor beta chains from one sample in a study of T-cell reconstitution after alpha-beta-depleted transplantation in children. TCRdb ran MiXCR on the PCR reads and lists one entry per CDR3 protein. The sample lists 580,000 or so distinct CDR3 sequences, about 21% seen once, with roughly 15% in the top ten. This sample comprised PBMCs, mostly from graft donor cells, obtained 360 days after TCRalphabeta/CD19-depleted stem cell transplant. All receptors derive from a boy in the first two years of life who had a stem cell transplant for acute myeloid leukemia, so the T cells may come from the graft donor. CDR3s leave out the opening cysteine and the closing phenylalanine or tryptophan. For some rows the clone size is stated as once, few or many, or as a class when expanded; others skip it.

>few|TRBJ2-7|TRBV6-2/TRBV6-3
ASSTLRTVAYEQY
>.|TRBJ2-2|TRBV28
ASSSRNRVVGTGELF
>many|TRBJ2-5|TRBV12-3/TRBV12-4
ASSFLPGLDSQETQY
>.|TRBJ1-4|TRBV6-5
ASSYGALNEKLF
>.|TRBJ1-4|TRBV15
ATSRISGGGKLF
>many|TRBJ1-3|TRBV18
ASSQDSSGNTIY
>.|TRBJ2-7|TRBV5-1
ASTPGSYEQY
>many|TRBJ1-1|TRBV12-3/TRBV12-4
ASSLLNTEAF
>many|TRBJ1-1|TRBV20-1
SARALQGRAGEAF
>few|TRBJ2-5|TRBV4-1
ASSQSRARGGRGETQY
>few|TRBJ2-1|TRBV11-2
ASSLVPSGGAFRVAPKQF
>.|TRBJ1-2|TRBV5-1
ASSFGTGMSNYGYT
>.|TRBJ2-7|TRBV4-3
ASSQDPTGRSYEQY
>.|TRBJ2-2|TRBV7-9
ASRPGAGELF
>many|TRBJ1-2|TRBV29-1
SVEGGQDYGYT
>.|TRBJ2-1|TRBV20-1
SARELRADNEQF
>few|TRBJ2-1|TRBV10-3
ATAGTSGGAYNEQF
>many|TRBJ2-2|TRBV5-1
ASSSGTARGTGELF
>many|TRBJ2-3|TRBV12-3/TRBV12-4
ASSLAARWRGTDTQY
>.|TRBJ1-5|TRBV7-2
ASSTPGANQPQH
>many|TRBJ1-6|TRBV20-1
SARSPGGDSPLH
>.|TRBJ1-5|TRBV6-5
ASSYPPGQGRQPQH
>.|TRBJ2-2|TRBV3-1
ASSQSLPYTVLTGELF
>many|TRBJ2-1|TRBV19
ASTRTGQRYNEQF
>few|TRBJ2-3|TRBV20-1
SAQTGYSTDTQY
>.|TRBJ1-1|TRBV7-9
ASSLSREAF
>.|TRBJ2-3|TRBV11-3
ASSLAFGAAHTDTQY
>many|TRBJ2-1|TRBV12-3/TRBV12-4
ASSFRLTGYNEQF
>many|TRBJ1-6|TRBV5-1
ASSFGDRGSPLH
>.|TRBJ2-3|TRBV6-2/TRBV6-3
ASRDPGGPRDTQY
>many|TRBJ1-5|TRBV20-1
SARGVHSNQPQH
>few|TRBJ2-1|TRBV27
ASSFKGARGQF
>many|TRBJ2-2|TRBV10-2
ASRTPRGATGELF
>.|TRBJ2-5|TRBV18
ASSPPVQGARETQY
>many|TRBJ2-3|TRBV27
ASSKTGTTDTQY
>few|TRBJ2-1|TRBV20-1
SASHPGDEQF
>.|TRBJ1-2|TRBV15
ATSRDRGRGGYT
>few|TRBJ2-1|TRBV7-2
ASSLVGTSGGGEQF
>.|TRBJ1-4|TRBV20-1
LSAGPGEKLF
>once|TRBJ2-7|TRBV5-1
ASSFRTGTYEQY